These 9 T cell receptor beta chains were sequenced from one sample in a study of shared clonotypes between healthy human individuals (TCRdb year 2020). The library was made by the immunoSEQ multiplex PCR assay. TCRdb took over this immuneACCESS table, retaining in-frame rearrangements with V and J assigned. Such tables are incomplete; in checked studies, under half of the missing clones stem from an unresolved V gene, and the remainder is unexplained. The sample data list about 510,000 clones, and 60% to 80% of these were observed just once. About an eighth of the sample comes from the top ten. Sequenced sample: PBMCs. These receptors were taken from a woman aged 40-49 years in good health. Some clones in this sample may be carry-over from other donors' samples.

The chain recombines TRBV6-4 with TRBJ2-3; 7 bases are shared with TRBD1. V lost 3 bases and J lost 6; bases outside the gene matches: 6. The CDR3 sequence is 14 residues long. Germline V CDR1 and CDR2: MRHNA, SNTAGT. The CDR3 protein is CASSEGKGADTQYF. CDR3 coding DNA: TGTGCCAGCAGTGAAGGGAAGGGGGCGGATACGCAGTATTTT.

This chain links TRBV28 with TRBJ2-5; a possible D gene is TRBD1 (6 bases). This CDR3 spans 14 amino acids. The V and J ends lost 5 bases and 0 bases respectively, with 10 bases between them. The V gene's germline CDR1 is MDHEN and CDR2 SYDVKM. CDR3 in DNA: TGTGCCAGCAGTGGACAGCTAAACCAAGAGACCCAGTACTTC. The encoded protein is CASSGQLNQETQYF.

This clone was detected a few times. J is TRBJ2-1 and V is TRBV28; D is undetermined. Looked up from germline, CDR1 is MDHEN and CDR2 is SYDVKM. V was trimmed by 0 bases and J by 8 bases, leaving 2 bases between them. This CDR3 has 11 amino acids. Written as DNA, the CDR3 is TGTGCCAGCAGTTTATGGGATGAGCAGTTCTTC. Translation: CASSLWDEQFF.

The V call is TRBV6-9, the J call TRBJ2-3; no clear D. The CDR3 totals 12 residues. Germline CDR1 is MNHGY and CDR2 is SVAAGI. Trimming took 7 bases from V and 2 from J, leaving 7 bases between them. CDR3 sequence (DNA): TGTGCCAGCATAACTTCCACAGATACGCAGTATTTT. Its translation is CASITSTDTQYF.

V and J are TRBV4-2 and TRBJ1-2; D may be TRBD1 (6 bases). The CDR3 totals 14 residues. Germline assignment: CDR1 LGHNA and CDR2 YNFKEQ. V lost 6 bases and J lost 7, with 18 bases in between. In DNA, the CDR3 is TGTGCCAGCAGAACCTTGAACTCAGGGGTTGGCTACACCTTC. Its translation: CASRTLNSGVGYTF.

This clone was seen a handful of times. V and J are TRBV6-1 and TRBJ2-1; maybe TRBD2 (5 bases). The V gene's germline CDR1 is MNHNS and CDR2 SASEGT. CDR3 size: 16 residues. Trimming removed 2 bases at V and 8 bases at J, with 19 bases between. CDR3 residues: CASSEPSDPGIDEQFF. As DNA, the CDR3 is TGTGCCAGCAGTGAACCATCCGACCCGGGGATCGATGAGCAGTTCTTC.

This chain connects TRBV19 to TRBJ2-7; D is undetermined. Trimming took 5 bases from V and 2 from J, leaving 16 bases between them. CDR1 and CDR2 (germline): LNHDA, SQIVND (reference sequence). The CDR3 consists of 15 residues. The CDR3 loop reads CASSVGVDPTYEQYF. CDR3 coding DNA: TGTGCCAGTAGTGTCGGAGTAGACCCAACCTACGAGCAGTACTTC.

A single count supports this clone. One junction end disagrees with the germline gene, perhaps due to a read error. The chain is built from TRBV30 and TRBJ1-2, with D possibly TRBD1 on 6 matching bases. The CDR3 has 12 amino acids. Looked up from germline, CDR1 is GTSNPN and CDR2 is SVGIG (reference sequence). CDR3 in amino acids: CAQLGGGGGHTF. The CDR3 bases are TGTGCCCAATTAGGGGGGGGTGGTGGCCACACCTTC. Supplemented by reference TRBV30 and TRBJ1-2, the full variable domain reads SQTIHQWPATLVQPVGSPLSLECTVEGTSNPNLYWYRQAAGRGLQLLFYSVGIGQISSEVPQNLSASRPQDRQFILSSKKLLLSDSGFYLCAQLGGGGGHTFGSGTRLTVV.

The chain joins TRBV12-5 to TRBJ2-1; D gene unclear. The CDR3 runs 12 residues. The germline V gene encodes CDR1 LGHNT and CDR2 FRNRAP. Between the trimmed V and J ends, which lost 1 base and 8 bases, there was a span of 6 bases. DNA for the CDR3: TGTGCTAGTGGTTTGGAGGGCTATGAGCAGTTCTTC. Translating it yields CASGLEGYEQFF.